This TCR beta chain originates from a study of Ad26.COV2.S vaccination and SARS-CoV-2 variants. Background on the study: The COV1001 Ad26.COV2.S trial arm included the donor. Ad26.COV2.S shots went into the muscle once or twice, 56 days apart. General observations from the study: Vaccinees and placebo recipients showed similar non-spike TCR breadth.

In germline, CDR1 is GTSNPN, CDR2 SVGIG (reference sequence). The CDR3 loop spans 13 amino acids. Trimming left V 4 bases short and J 3 bases short, with 10 bases between. Details on this clone: As yet, its antigen is unknown.

The treatment denotes: around 19 received Ad26.COV2.S at low or high dose, single or two shots; several received placebo; per-sample allocation not given. Sample collection was performed on day 63 after the first vaccine or placebo injection. This vaccine is an Ad26 vector that expresses the Wuhan-strain SARS-CoV-2 spike. Measured with immunoSEQ multiplex PCR; TCRdb has only the in-frame clones, and not every one. This sample has roughly 500,000 clones, with roughly 87% found just once. This sequence was found in a person aged 18 to 59 who received the Ad26.COV2.S COVID-19 vaccine or a placebo. The sample consisted of peripheral blood, taken in a trial of Ad26.COV2.S vaccine versus placebo. This rearrangement joins TRBV30 to TRBJ1-5; D is unresolved. The CDR3 bases are TGTGCCTGGACAGACGGCAACAATCAGCCCCAGCATTTT. Its translation: CAWTDGNNQPQHF.